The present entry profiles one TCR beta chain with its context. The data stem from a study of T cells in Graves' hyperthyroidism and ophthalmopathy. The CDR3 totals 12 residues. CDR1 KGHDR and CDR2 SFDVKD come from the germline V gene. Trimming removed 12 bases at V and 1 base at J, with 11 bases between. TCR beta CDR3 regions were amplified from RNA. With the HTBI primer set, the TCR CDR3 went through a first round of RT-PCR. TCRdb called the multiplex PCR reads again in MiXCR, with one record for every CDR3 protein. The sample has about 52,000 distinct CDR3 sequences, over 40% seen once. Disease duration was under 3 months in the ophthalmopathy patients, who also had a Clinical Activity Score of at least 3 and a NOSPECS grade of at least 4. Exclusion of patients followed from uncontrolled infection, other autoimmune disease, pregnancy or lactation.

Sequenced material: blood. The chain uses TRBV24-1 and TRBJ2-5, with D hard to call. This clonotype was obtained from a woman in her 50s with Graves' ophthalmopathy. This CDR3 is CAPHGFQETQYF. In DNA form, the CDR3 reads TGTGCCCCCCATGGGTTCCAAGAGACCCAGTACTTC.